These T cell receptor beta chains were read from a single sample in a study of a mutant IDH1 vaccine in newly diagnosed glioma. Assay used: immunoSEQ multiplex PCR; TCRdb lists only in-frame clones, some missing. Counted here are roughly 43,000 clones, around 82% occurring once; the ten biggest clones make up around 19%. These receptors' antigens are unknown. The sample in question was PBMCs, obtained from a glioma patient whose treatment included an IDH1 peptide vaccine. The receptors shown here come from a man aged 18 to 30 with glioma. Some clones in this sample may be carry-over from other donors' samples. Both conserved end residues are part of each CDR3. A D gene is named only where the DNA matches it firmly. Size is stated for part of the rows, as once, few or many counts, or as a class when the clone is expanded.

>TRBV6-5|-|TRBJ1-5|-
TGTGCCAGCAGCCGTTATAGCAATCAGCCCCAGCATTTT
CASSRYSNQPQHF
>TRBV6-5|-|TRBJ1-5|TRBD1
TGTGCCAGCAGACCTGGACAGGGTCCATTTCAGCCCCAGCATTTT
CASRPGQGPFQPQHF
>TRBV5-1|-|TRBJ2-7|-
TGCGCCAGCAGCTTCCATAACTCCTACGAGCAGTACTTC
CASSFHNSYEQYF
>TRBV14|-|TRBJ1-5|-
TGTGCCAGCAGCCAAGCAGGGACGGGTCAGCCCCAGCATTTT
CASSQAGTGQPQHF
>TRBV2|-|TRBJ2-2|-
TGTGCCAGCAGTGGGGACCTCCACAAGGGGAACACCGGGGAGCTGTTTTTT
CASSGDLHKGNTGELFF
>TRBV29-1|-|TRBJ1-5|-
TGCAGCGTTGATTGGGGTCTGGGAAATCAGCCCCAGCATTTT
CSVDWGLGNQPQHF
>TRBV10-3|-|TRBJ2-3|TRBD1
TGTGCCACCAGGACAGGGGGCGCGGATACGCAGTATTTT
CATRTGGADTQYF
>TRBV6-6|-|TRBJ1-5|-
TGTGCCAGCAGTTACTCTATCCAGCCCCAGCATTTT
CASSYSIQPQHF
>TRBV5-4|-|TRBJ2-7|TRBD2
TGTGCCAGCAGCTGGACTAGCGGGGGGTTTACCTACGAGCAGTACTTC
CASSWTSGGFTYEQYF
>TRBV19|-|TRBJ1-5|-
TGTGCCAGTAGTATCTTAGCAGCCAATCAGCCCCAGCATTTT
CASSILAANQPQHF
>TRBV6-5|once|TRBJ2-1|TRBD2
TGTGCCAGCAGTTACGAGGGACTAGCGGCCAATGAGCAGTTCTTC
CASSYEGLAANEQFF
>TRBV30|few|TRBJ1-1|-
TGTGCCTGGAGTCTCGCCTGGGGGACTGAAGCTTTCTTT
CAWSLAWGTEAFF
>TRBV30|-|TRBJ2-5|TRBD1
TGTGCCTGGTCACAGGGGTTTGGGACCCAGTACTTC
CAWSQGFGTQYF
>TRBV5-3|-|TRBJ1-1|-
TGTGCCAGAAGCGCGCCATCTACAGGGAACACTGAAGCTTTCTTT
CARSAPSTGNTEAFF
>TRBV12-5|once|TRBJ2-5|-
TGTGCTAGTGGTTTAGGGAGAATGGAGACCCAGTACTTC
CASGLGRMETQYF
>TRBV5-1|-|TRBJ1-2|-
TGCGCCAGCAGCTTGCAAGAGGGAATTAAGAAAGGCTACACCTTC
CASSLQEGIKKGYTF
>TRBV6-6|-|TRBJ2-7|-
TGTGCCAGCAGTTACGCGGAGGGCGGGGAGCAGTACTTC
CASSYAEGGEQYF
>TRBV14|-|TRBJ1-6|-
TGTGCCAGCAGACTGGGGAGCTCCTATAATTCACCCCTCCACTTT
CASRLGSSYNSPLHF
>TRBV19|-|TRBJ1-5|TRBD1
TGTGCCAGTAGTGGGTGGACAGGCCTCGAAGGCAATCAGCCCCAGCATTTT
CASSGWTGLEGNQPQHF
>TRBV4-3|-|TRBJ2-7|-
TGCGCCAGCAGCCAATTCACTGGAGTCTCCTACGAGCAGTACTTC
CASSQFTGVSYEQYF
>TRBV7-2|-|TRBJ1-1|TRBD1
TGTGCCAGCAGCTTAGCGGGACAGTTTATGAACACTGAAGCTTTCTTT
CASSLAGQFMNTEAFF
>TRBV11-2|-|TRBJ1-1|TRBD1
TGTGCCAGCAGGGGACAGGGGAACACTGAAGCTTTCTTT
CASRGQGNTEAFF
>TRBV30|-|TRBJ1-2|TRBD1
TGTGCCTGGAGCGCCCCTGACAGGGGCTATGGCTACACCTTC
CAWSAPDRGYGYTF
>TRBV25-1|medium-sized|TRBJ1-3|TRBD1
TGTGCCAGCAGTGAGGGGGACAGGGAGTGGGACACCATATATTTT
CASSEGDREWDTIYF
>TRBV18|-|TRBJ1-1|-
TGTGCCAGCTCACCACAGACAGGGAACACTGAAGCTTTCTTT
CASSPQTGNTEAFF
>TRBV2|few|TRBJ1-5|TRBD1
TGTGCCAGCAGCATAGGGGGGGACAGAAATTCCCAGCCCCAGCATTTT
CASSIGGDRNSQPQHF
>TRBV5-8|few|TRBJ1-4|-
TGTGCCAGCAGCTTGGCTGGGGGTAATGAAAAACTGTTTTTT
CASSLAGGNEKLFF
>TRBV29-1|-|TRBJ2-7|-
TGCAGCGGGTCGCGGGACGGTTCCTACGAGCAGTACTTC
CSGSRDGSYEQYF
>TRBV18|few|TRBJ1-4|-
TGTGCCAGCTCACTCAACGTCGGGACGGGGGAAAAACTGTTTTTT
CASSLNVGTGEKLFF
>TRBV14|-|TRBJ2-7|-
TGTGCCAGCAACTCCAAGACCTTCTACGAGCAGTACTTC
CASNSKTFYEQYF
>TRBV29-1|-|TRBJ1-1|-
TGCAGCATCCTCCCGACGACCGAAGCTTTCTTT
CSILPTTEAFF
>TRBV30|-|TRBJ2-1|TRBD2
TGTGCCTGGCGTAAAGCGGGGTCCTACAATGAGCAGTTCTTC
CAWRKAGSYNEQFF
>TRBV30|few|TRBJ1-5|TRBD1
TGTGCCTGGAGTTCGGGGACAGGGAATCAGCCCCAGCATTTT
CAWSSGTGNQPQHF
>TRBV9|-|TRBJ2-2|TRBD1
TGTGCCAGCAGCACCTGGGACAGCCTGGCCGGGGAGCTGTTTTTT
CASSTWDSLAGELFF
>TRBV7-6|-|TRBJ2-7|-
TGTGCCAGCAGCAAGACGGCAAGCTCCTACGAGCAGTACTTC
CASSKTASSYEQYF
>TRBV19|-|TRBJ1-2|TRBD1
TGTGCCAGTAGCACGACAGGGGGCTACGGCTATGGCTACACCTTC
CASSTTGGYGYGYTF
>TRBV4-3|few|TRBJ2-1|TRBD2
TGCGCCAGCAGCCAAGACCGACTAGCCCAAGGGATCTACAATGAGCAGTTCTTC
CASSQDRLAQGIYNEQFF
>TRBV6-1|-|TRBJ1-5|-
TGTGCCAGCACTAGCTCCCATAGCAATCAGCCCCAGCATTTT
CASTSSHSNQPQHF
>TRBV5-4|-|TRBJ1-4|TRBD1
TGTGCCAGCAGCTTGAAAGCAGGGGGCAGGGAAAAACTGTTTTTT
CASSLKAGGREKLFF
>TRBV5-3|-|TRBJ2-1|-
TGTGCCAGATCCAAAGGAAGCTCCTACAATGAGCAGTTCTTC
CARSKGSSYNEQFF
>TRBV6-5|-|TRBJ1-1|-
TGTGCCAGCAGTTACCGGGGCCAGGGAAGAGACACTGAAGCTTTCTTT
CASSYRGQGRDTEAFF
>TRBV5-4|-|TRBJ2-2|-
TGTGCCAGCAGCCCCGGGGGACGGTCGAACACCGGGGAGCTGTTTTTT
CASSPGGRSNTGELFF
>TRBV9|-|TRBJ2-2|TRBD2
TGTGCCAGCAGCTTTCGACTAGCCTCAAACACCGGGGAGCTGTTTTTT
CASSFRLASNTGELFF
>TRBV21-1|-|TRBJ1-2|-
TGTGCCGGCCCCCGCGGGGGTGGCTACACCTTC
CAGPRGGGYTF
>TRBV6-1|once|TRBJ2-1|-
TGTGCCAGCAGGGGGTTCCGGGATGAGCAGTTCTTC
CASRGFRDEQFF
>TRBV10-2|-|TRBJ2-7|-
TGCGCCAGCAGTGGGGCGGGGCCGCCTTACGAGCAGTACTTC
CASSGAGPPYEQYF
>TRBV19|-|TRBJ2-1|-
TGTGCCAGTAGTCTTACGACTAGCAATGAGCAGTTCTTC
CASSLTTSNEQFF
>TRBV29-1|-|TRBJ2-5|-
TGCAGCGTTGATTTGGACCACGGGAGGACCCAGTACTTC
CSVDLDHGRTQYF
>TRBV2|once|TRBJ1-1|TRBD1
TGTGCCAGCAGTGACCAGGGGGCCGCTGAAGCTTTCTTT
CASSDQGAAEAFF
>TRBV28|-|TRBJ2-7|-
TGTGCCAGCAGACTACCGGACGGGTCCTACGAGCAGTACTTC
CASRLPDGSYEQYF